This T cell receptor (beta chain) appears in the sequencing data of a study of blood T cell repertoires in COVID-19. In the study overall: The United States, Italy and Spain were the sources of the acute and convalescent COVID-19 samples. PBMCs, B-cell-depleted T cells, or T cells provided the cDNA or gDNA that made up the material.

This clone occurred a few times. Per the authors' pipeline: Amplified reference gene primers provided the basis for estimating nucleated cell counts. Sequenced by immunoSEQ multiplex PCR; TCRdb stores in-frame clones only, minus some. V and J calls and clone size are as listed in that table; D and trimming were resolved from the DNA. The sample yields roughly 180,000 clones, around four fifths seen once. With V trimmed by 3 bases and J by 6 bases, 10 bases remained unmatched. CDR1 SGHVS and CDR2 FQNEAQ come from the germline V gene. The CDR3 is made up of 15 amino acids. The sequenced material came from peripheral blood. This sequence originates from a woman aged 25 to 45 with acute or convalescent COVID-19. The V and J genes are TRBV7-8 and TRBJ2-5; 7 positions agree with TRBD2. CDR3 protein: CASSLGGLGTKTQYF. The CDR3 region has the DNA TGTGCCAGCAGCTTGGGAGGGCTAGGAACAAAGACCCAGTACTTC.